The 27 T cell receptor beta chains below were found in one sample sequenced in a study of T cells in Graves' hyperthyroidism and ophthalmopathy. Authors of the study amplified TCR beta CDR3 regions from RNA transcripts. HTBI primers were employed in a first-round RT-PCR of the TCR CDR3. MiXCR, run by TCRdb on the multiplex PCR reads, gives a single entry per CDR3 protein. The table has some 400,000 distinct CDR3 sequences, about a fifth seen once; the top ten hold around 3.4%. The sample was blood. The receptors come from a woman aged 18-30 years with Graves' hyperthyroidism.

This clonotype came up many times. The chain is built from TRBV15 and TRBJ2-7; the D call may be TRBD1 or TRBD2 (6 bases each). Trimming removed 6 bases at V and 1 base at J, with 16 bases between. CDR1 LNHNV and CDR2 YYDKDF come from the germline V gene (reference sequence). The CDR3 has 15 residues. The CDR3 spells CATRSNREASYEQYF. Here the CDR3 DNA reads TGTGCCACCAGGAGCAACAGGGAGGCTTCCTACGAGCAGTACTTC.

The chain joins TRBV7-2 to TRBJ1-1, with D maybe TRBD1 (5 bases). The germline CDR1 and CDR2 sequences are SGHTA and FQGNSA. The CDR3 length is 14 residues. Trimming stripped 5 bases from V and 0 bases from J, with 10 bases between. CDR3 DNA sequence: TGTGCCAGCAGCCAGGGACTTATGAACACTGAAGCTTTCTTT. Its protein product is CASSQGLMNTEAFF. Drawing the rest from reference TRBV7-2 and TRBJ1-1, the complete variable domain is GAGVSQSPSNKVTEKGKDVELRCDPISGHTALYWYRQSLGQGLEFLIYFQGNSAPDKSGLPSDRFSAERTGGSVSTLTIQRTQQEDSAVYLCASSQGLMNTEAFFGQGTRLTVV.

V and J are TRBV28 and TRBJ2-5; TRBD2 matches 9 bases. Trimming cost V 6 bases and J 4 bases; bases outside gene matches: 6. CDR1 MDHEN and CDR2 SYDVKM come from the germline V gene. CDR3 length: 14 residues. CDR3 nucleotide sequence: TGTGCCAGCAGACGGACTAGCGTTACAGAGACCCAGTACTTC. Translated: CASRRTSVTETQYF.

This clonotype was picked up many times. The rearrangement links TRBV2 to TRBJ1-5; D uncertain. Trimming cost V 6 bases and J 11 bases, with 26 bases left between them. Germline CDR1 and CDR2: SNHLY and FYNNEI. The CDR3 is 16 residues long. The CDR3, as DNA: TGTGCCAGCAGCCGCAATTTCCGGCTTCCACTGTTCGCCCAGCATTTT. This gives the protein CASSRNFRLPLFAQHF.

A few counts support this clonotype. The chain joins TRBV5-1 to TRBJ1-2; possibly TRBD1 for D (5 bases). Germline V gene data show CDR1 as SGHRS and CDR2 as YFSETQ. The CDR3 is 15 residues long. Trimming shortened V by 3 bases and J by 4 bases, and 16 bases separated the two germline ends. CDR3: CASSSGNGHSYGYTF. The CDR3 bases are TGCGCCAGCAGCTCGGGGAACGGACACTCCTATGGCTACACCTTC.

In its sample, this clonotype was seen a few times. J is TRBJ2-7 and V is TRBV14; no clear D gene. V dropped 3 bases and J dropped 6 bases, with 6 bases sitting between them. This CDR3 contains 11 residues. Germline values: CDR1 SGHDN, CDR2 FVKESK. CDR3 in amino acids: CASSHSLEQYF. The CDR3 nucleotides read TGTGCCAGCAGCCACAGTCTCGAGCAGTACTTC.

This clonotype was detected ten times or more. V and J are TRBV11-2 and TRBJ1-4; D unresolved. Germline assignment: CDR1 SGHAT and CDR2 FQNNGV. V was shortened by 0 bases and J by 0 bases, with 5 bases between the two germline ends. This CDR3 contains 15 residues. In DNA form, the CDR3 reads TGTGCCAGCAGCTTAGAAGCCTCAACTAATGAAAAACTGTTTTTT. Translation: CASSLEASTNEKLFF.

As regards this clonotype: A read error may account for a junction end that differs from germline. The rearrangement links TRBV6-1 to TRBJ1-2; 7 bases match TRBD1. This CDR3 comprises 14 residues. Looked up from germline, CDR1 is MNHNS and CDR2 is SASEGT. CDR3 bases: TGTGCCGGATATAGACAGGGACAAAGCTATGGCTTCACCTTC. Translated, it gives CAGYRQGQSYGFTF.

This clonotype was observed at least ten times. V and J are TRBV12-3 or TRBV12-4 and TRBJ2-5; TRBD2 agrees at 16 bases. This CDR3 region has 16 residues. The trim removed 6 bases at V and 5 bases at J, leaving 6 bases unmatched. CDR3 protein: CASRGTSGGAWETQYF. CDR3 DNA: TGTGCCAGCAGGGGGACTAGCGGGGGGGCCTGGGAGACCCAGTACTTC.

This clonotype was seen many times. The gene calls are TRBV12-3 or TRBV12-4 and TRBJ1-3; D is unclear. Trimming cost V 8 bases and J 4 bases, with 12 bases left between them. The CDR3 is 13 amino acids. The CDR3 loop reads CASRLDFGNTIYF. CDR3 bases: TGTGCCAGCCGCTTGGACTTCGGAAACACCATATATTTT.

This clonotype turned up a few times. The chain employs TRBV27 and TRBJ2-5; the D gene is possibly TRBD2 (6 bases). The V and J ends lost 7 bases and 10 bases respectively, with 13 bases between them. Per the germline V gene, CDR1 is MNHEY and CDR2 is SMNVEV (reference sequence). The CDR3 consists of 11 residues. CDR3 sequence (DNA): TGTGCCAGCACCTCCGGGGGTAACCAGTACTTC. Residues: CASTSGGNQYF.

This clonotype has at least ten counts. The chain joins TRBV4-1 to TRBJ1-1, with TRBD1 matching over 8 bases. This CDR3 is 15 amino acids long. CDR1 is MGHRA, CDR2 YSYEKL, per germline. J gave up 4 bases and V 6 bases, and 10 bases lay outside the gene matches. The CDR3 DNA reads TGCGCCAGCAGGGACGGACAGGGAAGGGGCACTGAAGCTTTCTTT. It codes for CASRDGQGRGTEAFF.

This clonotype has only one observation. This sequence joins TRBV20-1 and TRBJ2-2; 10 nucleotides agree with TRBD2. V was pared by 1 base and J by 8 bases, with 4 bases of the junction left unmatched. Germline values: CDR1 DFQATT, CDR2 SNEGSKA (reference sequence). This CDR3 comprises 14 residues. The CDR3 nucleotides are TGCAGTGCTAGAGGGACTAGCGGTCGAGGGGAGCTGTTTTTT. Its protein is CSARGTSGRGELFF.

This clonotype was seen ten or more times. The chain employs TRBV5-1 and TRBJ1-5; TRBD1 is a possible D gene (6 bases). V was clipped by 5 bases and J by 2 bases, with 14 bases between them. Germline V gives CDR1 SGHRS, CDR2 YFSETQ. The CDR3 length is 15 residues. The CDR3 DNA reads TGCGCCAGCAGGGCAGGGGCGCTGGGCAATCAGCCCCAGCATTTT. It yields the protein CASRAGALGNQPQHF.

The chain is built from TRBV28 and TRBJ1-2; weak D call: TRBD1 (5 bases). Germline CDR1 is MDHEN and CDR2 is SYDVKM. With 6 bases removed from V and 2 bases from J, the gap between germline ends came to 10 bases. This CDR3 is 13 amino acids long. CDR3 protein: CASRTTVNYGYTF. The CDR3 DNA reads TGTGCCAGCAGGACGACAGTAAACTATGGCTACACCTTC.

This clonotype was seen repeatedly, ten times or more. The rearrangement links TRBV6-2 or TRBV6-3 to TRBJ1-5, with D perhaps TRBD1 (5 bases). The CDR3 extends over 21 amino acids. Germline CDR1 is MNHEY and CDR2 is SVGEGT. V lost 2 bases, J lost 0 bases, and 26 bases lay in between. This CDR3 reads CASSYDRPTGPTENSNQPQHF. The CDR3 coding sequence is TGTGCCAGCAGTTACGACCGCCCTACGGGGCCCACTGAAAATAGCAATCAGCCCCAGCATTTT.

This chain uses TRBV4-1 with TRBJ1-3, with D hard to call. The CDR3 has 12 residues. Looked up from germline, CDR1 is MGHRA and CDR2 is YSYEKL. V was cut by 3 bases and J by 9 bases, with 9 bases left in between. This CDR3 reads CASSHNGVTIYF. CDR3 nucleotide sequence: TGCGCCAGCAGCCATAACGGCGTCACCATATATTTT.

The sample holds many counts of this clonotype. The chain is built from TRBV2 and TRBJ2-7; 10 positions match TRBD2. With V trimmed by 4 bases and J by 5 bases, 8 bases remained unmatched. This CDR3 has 15 residues. Germline CDR1 and CDR2: SNHLY and FYNNEI. For the CDR3, the DNA is TGTGCCAGCAGTGTTAAAGCGGGGGGGATCGACGAGCAGTACTTC. It specifies CASSVKAGGIDEQYF. The whole variable domain, filled in from reference TRBV2 and TRBJ2-7, reads EPEVTQTPSHQVTQMGQEVILRCVPISNHLYFYWYRQILGQKVEFLVSFYNNEISEKSEIFDDQFSVERPDGSNFTLKIRSTKLEDSAMYFCASSVKAGGIDEQYFGPGTRLTVT.

This chain links TRBV2 with TRBJ2-5; 8 bases are a match to TRBD2. CDR1 SNHLY and CDR2 FYNNEI come from the germline V gene. V was clipped by 6 bases and J by 10 bases; unmatched bases: 16. This CDR3 has 15 residues. CDR3 in amino acids: CASRAGPGLGGSQYF. CDR3 nucleotides: TGTGCCAGCAGAGCGGGCCCGGGACTAGGGGGGAGCCAGTACTTC.

This clonotype has at least ten counts. V gene TRBV7-2 combines with J gene TRBJ2-2; no clear D gene. V lost 0 bases, J lost 4 bases, and 6 bases lay in between. The CDR3 is 14 amino acids. Germline CDR1 and CDR2: SGHTA and FQGNSA. The CDR3 sequence is CASSLAGITGELFF. The CDR3 DNA is TGTGCCAGCAGCTTAGCAGGGATCACCGGGGAGCTGTTTTTT.

Ten or more counts support this clonotype. CDR3 nucleotides: TGTGCCACTACGGGATCGCGTACTGAAGCTTTCTTT. This gives the protein CATTGSRTEAFF. The chain recombines TRBV24-1 with TRBJ1-1; no reliable D call. This CDR3 is 12 amino acids long. V was pared by 10 bases and J by 5 bases, with 13 bases between. CDR1 and CDR2 from the germline V gene are KGHDR and SFDVKD.

The sample holds many counts of this clonotype. The rearrangement uses TRBV20-1 and TRBJ2-1; D might be TRBD2 (5 bases). From germline, CDR1 is DFQATT and CDR2 SNEGSKA (reference sequence). With 4 bases removed from V and 3 bases from J, the gap between germline ends came to 13 bases. The CDR3 totals 14 residues. CDR3 coding DNA: TGCAGTGCTACCACTAGTGGGATCTACAATGAGCAGTTCTTC. Protein: CSATTSGIYNEQFF.

This clonotype was observed a few times. CDR3 DNA: TGTGCCAGCAGTTTGGGACTAGCGTCGAACACCGGGGAGCTGTTTTTT. Its translation is CASSLGLASNTGELFF. The chain joins TRBV27 to TRBJ2-2, with 10 bases lining up with TRBD2. Trimming took 3 bases from V and 0 from J; bases not matched to a gene: 1. The length of the CDR3 is 16 residues. Looked up from germline, CDR1 is MNHEY and CDR2 is SMNVEV (reference sequence).

The table lists this clonotype with many counts. V is TRBV5-1 and J is TRBJ1-2; 10 positions match TRBD1. The CDR3 extends over 12 amino acids. The junction had 1 base not matched to a gene; V was cut back by 4 bases and J by 7 bases. Germline-derived CDR1 and CDR2 are SGHRS and YFSETQ. CDR3 bases: TGCGCCAGCAGCGGGACAGGGGTTGGCTACACCTTC. Amino acid sequence: CASSGTGVGYTF.

As regards this clonotype: The junction and the germline gene differ at one end; a read error may be behind it. The chain employs TRBV6-1 and TRBJ2-2, with 12 bases lining up with TRBD2. The CDR3 has 17 residues. Looked up from germline, CDR1 is MNHNS and CDR2 is SASEGT. The DNA for the CDR3 is TGTGCCAGCGGAGCCGGGACTAGCGGGTCTGACACCGGGGAGCTGGTTTTT. It translates to CASGAGTSGSDTGELVF.

The rearrangement links TRBV2 to TRBJ1-2, with 8 bases lining up with TRBD1. The CDR3 length is 16 residues. Trimming took 6 bases from V and 7 from J; bases not matched to a gene: 16. From germline, CDR1 is SNHLY and CDR2 FYNNEI. The CDR3 loop reads CASSTIYSTGGGGYTF. The CDR3 DNA is TGTGCCAGCAGCACCATCTACAGCACAGGGGGAGGTGGCTACACCTTC.

The CDR3 sequence is CASSVPAGGGELFF. CDR3 coding DNA: TGTGCCAGCAGCGTACCCGCCGGGGGCGGGGAGCTGTTTTTT. The rearrangement links TRBV9 to TRBJ2-2; the D gene is possibly TRBD2 (6 bases). In germline, CDR1 is SGDLS, CDR2 YYNGEE. CDR3 length equals 14 residues. V gave up 1 base and J gave up 7 bases, with 11 bases separating them.